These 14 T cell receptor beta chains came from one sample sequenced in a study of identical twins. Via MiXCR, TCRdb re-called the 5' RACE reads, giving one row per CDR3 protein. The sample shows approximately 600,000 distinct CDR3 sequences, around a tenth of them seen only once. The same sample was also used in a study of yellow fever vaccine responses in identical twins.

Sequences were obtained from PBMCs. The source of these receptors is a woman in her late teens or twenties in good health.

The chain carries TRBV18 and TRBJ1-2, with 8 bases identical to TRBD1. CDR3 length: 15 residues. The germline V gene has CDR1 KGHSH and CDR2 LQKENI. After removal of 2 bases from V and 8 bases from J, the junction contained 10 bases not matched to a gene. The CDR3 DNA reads TGTGCCAGCTCACCAAGAGAGACCGACAGGGGCGGCTACACCTTC. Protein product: CASSPRETDRGGYTF. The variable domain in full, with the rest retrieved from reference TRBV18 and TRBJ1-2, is NAGVMQNPRHLVRRRGQEARLRCSPMKGHSHVYWYRQLPEEGLKFMVYLQKENIIDESGMPKERFSAEFPKEGPSILRIQQVVRGDSAAYFCASSPRETDRGGYTFGSGTRLTVV.

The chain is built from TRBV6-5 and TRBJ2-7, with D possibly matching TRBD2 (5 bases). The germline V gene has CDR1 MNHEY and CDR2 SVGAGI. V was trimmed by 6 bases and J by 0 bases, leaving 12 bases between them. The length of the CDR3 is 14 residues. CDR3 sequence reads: CASSYGVGSYEQYF. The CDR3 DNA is TGTGCCAGCAGCTACGGGGTCGGCTCCTACGAGCAGTACTTC.

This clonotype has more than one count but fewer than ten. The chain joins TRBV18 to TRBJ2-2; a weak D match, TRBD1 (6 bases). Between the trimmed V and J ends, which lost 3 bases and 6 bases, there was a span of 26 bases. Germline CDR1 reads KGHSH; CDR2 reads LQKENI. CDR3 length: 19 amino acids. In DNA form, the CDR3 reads TGTGCCAGCTCACCTCTGGTCACAGGGAAGTCAAGATTGGCCGGGGAGCTGTTTTTT. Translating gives CASSPLVTGKSRLAGELFF.

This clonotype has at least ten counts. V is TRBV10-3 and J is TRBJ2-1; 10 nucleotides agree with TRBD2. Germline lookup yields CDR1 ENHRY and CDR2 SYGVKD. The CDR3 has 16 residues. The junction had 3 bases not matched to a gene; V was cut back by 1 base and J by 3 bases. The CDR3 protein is CAISELAGGIYNEQFF. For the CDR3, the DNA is TGTGCCATCAGTGAGTTAGCGGGGGGCATCTACAATGAGCAGTTCTTC.

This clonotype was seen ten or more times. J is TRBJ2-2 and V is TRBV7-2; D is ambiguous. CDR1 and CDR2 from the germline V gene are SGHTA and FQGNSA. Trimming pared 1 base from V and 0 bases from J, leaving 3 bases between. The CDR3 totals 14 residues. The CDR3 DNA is TGTGCCAGCAGCTTAGGGGCGAACACCGGGGAGCTGTTTTTT. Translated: CASSLGANTGELFF.

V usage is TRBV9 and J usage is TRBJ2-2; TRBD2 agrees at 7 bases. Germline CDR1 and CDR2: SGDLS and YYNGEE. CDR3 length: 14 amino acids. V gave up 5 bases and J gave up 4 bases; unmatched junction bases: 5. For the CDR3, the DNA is TGTGCCAGCAGGCGGGAGTCGGTCACCGGGGAGCTGTTTTTT. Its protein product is CASRRESVTGELFF.

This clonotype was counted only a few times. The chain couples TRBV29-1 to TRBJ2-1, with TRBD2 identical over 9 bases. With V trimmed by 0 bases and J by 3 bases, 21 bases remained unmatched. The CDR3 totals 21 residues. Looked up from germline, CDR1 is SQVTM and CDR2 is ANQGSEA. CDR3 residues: CSVEDLRGSRTSANNYNEQFF. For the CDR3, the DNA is TGCAGCGTTGAAGATCTCCGGGGTTCGAGGACTAGCGCGAACAACTACAATGAGCAGTTCTTC.

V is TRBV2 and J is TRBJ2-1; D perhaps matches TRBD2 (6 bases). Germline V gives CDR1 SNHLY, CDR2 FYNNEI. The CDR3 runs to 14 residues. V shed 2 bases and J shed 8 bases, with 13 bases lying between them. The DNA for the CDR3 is TGTGCCAGCAGTGAACGGCTAGCGAAAGATGAGCAGTTCTTC. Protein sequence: CASSERLAKDEQFF.

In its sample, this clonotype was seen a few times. The CDR3 sequence is CASSPGPGTGRGTYEQYF. For the CDR3, the DNA is TGTGCCAGCAGCCCGGGTCCAGGGACAGGCCGGGGGACCTACGAGCAGTACTTC. The rearrangement links TRBV11-1 to TRBJ2-7; TRBD1 matches at 8 bases. Germline-derived CDR1 and CDR2 are SGHAT and FQDESV (reference sequence). The V segment lost 5 bases and the J segment 2 bases; nucleotides outside the gene matches: 17. The CDR3 length is 18 residues.

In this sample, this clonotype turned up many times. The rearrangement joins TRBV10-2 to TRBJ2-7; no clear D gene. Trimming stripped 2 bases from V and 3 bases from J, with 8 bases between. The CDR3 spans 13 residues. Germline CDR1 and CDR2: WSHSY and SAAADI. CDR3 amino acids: CASSEGRVYEQYF. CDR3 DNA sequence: TGCGCCAGCAGTGAGGGAAGAGTCTACGAGCAGTACTTC.

CDR3 region: CSVERDWNEKLFF. The CDR3 nucleotides are TGCAGCGTTGAAAGGGACTGGAATGAAAAACTGTTTTTT. The J gene is TRBJ1-4, the V gene TRBV29-1; tentatively, D is TRBD1 (5 bases). V was shortened by 2 bases and J by 5 bases, with 9 bases between the two germline ends. CDR1 and CDR2 from the germline V gene are SQVTM and ANQGSEA. This CDR3 contains 13 residues.

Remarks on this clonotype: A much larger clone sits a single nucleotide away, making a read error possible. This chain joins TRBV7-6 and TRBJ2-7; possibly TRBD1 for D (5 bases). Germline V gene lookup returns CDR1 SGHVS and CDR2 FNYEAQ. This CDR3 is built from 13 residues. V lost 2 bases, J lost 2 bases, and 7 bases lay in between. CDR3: CASSLRTTYEQYF. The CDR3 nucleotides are TGTGCCAGCAGCTTACGGACAACCTACGAGCAGTACTTC.

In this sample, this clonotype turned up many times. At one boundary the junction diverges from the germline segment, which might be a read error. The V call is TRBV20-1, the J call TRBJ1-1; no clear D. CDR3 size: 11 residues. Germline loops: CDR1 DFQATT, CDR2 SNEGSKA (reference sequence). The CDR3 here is CSARDGVPSLF. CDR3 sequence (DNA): TGCAGTGCTAGAGATGGAGTCCCGTCTCTCTTT.

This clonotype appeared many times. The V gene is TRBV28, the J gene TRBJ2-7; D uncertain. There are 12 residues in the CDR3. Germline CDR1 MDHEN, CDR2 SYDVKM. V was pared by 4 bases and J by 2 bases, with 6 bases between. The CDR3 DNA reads TGTGCCAGCAGTTCCATTCCCTACGAGCAGTACTTC. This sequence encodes CASSSIPYEQYF.